The rows below give T cell receptor beta chains drawn from one sample of a study of tissue T cells after allogeneic stem cell transplantation. Sequencing used immunoSEQ multiplex PCR; TCRdb keeps in-frame clones, though not all of them. The table includes more than 7,500 clones, 56% detected once. Sequenced material: tissue from the jejunum, taken at autopsy. The receptors were sampled from a female donor at least 60 years old with lung cancer. Both conserved end residues are trimmed from each CDR3. Each record gives: V gene, CDR3 protein.

V gene: TRBV6-6; CDR3 protein: ASRDFTSTDTQY
V gene: TRBV30; CDR3 protein: AWSVPMTANEKLF
V gene: TRBV6-6; CDR3 protein: ASSSAGNTIY
V gene: TRBV19; CDR3 protein: ASSIRSKREKLF
V gene: TRBV7-3; CDR3 protein: ASITRGLNQPQH
V gene: TRBV19; CDR3 protein: ASSGQGSPLH
V gene: TRBV18; CDR3 protein: ASSPGAGSNQPQH
V gene: TRBV29-1; CDR3 protein: SAAKPSNEQF
V gene: TRBV5-6; CDR3 protein: ASSFPDNEQF
V gene: TRBV11-2; CDR3 protein: ASRQGYSSYEQY
V gene: TRBV7-9; CDR3 protein: ASSNLGTSGTQY
V gene: TRBV11-3; CDR3 protein: ASSLGFGGNQPQH
V gene: TRBV6-5; CDR3 protein: ASSYADPGKYEQY
V gene: TRBV6-5; CDR3 protein: ASSLSAHSNQPQH
V gene: TRBV11-3; CDR3 protein: ASSLGLAGPDNEQF
V gene: TRBV19; CDR3 protein: ASSIANRVTGGYT
V gene: TRBV7-9; CDR3 protein: ASSTRQGGTGELF
V gene: TRBV7-6; CDR3 protein: ASSPVPSYEQY
V gene: TRBV7-2; CDR3 protein: ASSPRGGAEDTQY
V gene: TRBV6-5; CDR3 protein: ASIPGQGQNTEAF
V gene: TRBV6-7; CDR3 protein: ASNRGWTGTHQPQH
V gene: TRBV4-1; CDR3 protein: ASSQRTRGSSYNEQF
V gene: TRBV3-1/TRBV3-2; CDR3 protein: ASSQDLRLAAYEQY
V gene: TRBV7-6; CDR3 protein: ASSLGGRANEQY
V gene: TRBV6-1; CDR3 protein: ASSEVRDTKFSNQPQH
V gene: TRBV4-2; CDR3 protein: ASSQWDGAAKNIQY
V gene: TRBV29-1; CDR3 protein: SAKYGNYGYT
V gene: TRBV6-5; CDR3 protein: ASSSDRGTEAF
V gene: TRBV19; CDR3 protein: ASTLAAGYEQY
V gene: TRBV5-5; CDR3 protein: ASSPGTSGYNEQF
V gene: TRBV5-1; CDR3 protein: ASTRDSSSYNEQF
V gene: TRBV29-1; CDR3 protein: SVEPTSGRRRETQY
V gene: TRBV24-1; CDR3 protein: ATSDLGSGDIQY
V gene: TRBV5-1; CDR3 protein: ASSLADSYTEAF
V gene: TRBV3-1/TRBV3-2; CDR3 protein: ASSQRGDEQY